The 18 T cell receptor beta chains listed next were all sequenced from one sample in a study of blood T cell repertoires in COVID-19. Generated by immunoSEQ multiplex PCR, the TCRdb table keeps only in-frame clones and is missing some. The sample yields some 15,000 clones, approximately 88% seen once. The sequenced material came from peripheral blood. Source of these receptors: a human donor in a cohort sampled during active COVID-19.

This clone was detected only once. The rearrangement joins TRBV9 to TRBJ1-4; D uncertain. CDR1 is SGDLS and CDR2 is YYNGEE in the germline V gene. The CDR3 covers 12 residues. With 3 bases removed from V and 10 bases from J, the gap between germline ends came to 10 bases. The CDR3 nucleotides read TGTGCCAGCAGCGCCCGGGAGGGAAAACTGTTTTTT. Its translation: CASSAREGKLFF.

This chain links TRBV7-3 with TRBJ1-2; TRBD1 is a possible D gene (5 bases). The ends were cut back, 2 bases at V and 8 bases at J, with 12 bases in the middle. CDR3 length: 13 amino acids. Per germline, CDR1 SGHTA and CDR2 FQGTGA. CDR3 residues: CASSLDGGEGYTF. Here the CDR3 DNA reads TGTGCCAGCAGCTTAGACGGGGGTGAGGGCTACACCTTC.

J is TRBJ2-7 and V is TRBV27, with 10 nucleotides matching TRBD2. The V gene's germline CDR1 is MNHEY and CDR2 SMNVEV (reference sequence). This CDR3 comprises 13 residues. Trimming took 9 bases from V and 4 from J; bases not matched to a gene: 6. CDR3 protein: CASAAGGSYEQYF. Written as DNA, the CDR3 is TGTGCCAGTGCAGCGGGAGGGTCGTACGAGCAGTACTTC.

The genes are TRBV6-5 and TRBJ1-1, with TRBD1 matching over 9 bases. V trimming: 7 bases; J trimming: 5 bases; junction bases outside the gene matches: 5. From germline, CDR1 is MNHEY and CDR2 SVGAGI. This CDR3 is 13 amino acids long. CDR3: CASNYRGRTEAFF. The DNA for the CDR3 is TGTGCCAGCAACTACAGGGGGCGTACTGAAGCTTTCTTT.

The J gene is TRBJ2-5, the V gene TRBV2, with D possibly matching TRBD1 (5 bases). V was trimmed by 8 bases and J by 5 bases, leaving 15 bases between them. Germline CDR1 reads SNHLY; CDR2 reads FYNNEI. The CDR3 has 13 amino acids. The CDR3 region has the DNA TGTGCCAGCGAGGAAGGGGCCGGGGAGACCCAGTACTTC. The encoded protein is CASEEGAGETQYF.

This clone has just one count. V and J are TRBV5-6 and TRBJ2-5, with 9 bases identical to TRBD2. Germline values: CDR1 SGHDT, CDR2 YYEEEE. The trim removed 1 base at V and 5 bases at J, leaving 6 bases unmatched. The CDR3 totals 15 residues. CDR3 coding DNA: TGTGCCAGCAGCTTGCAGCAAGCGGGAGGTGAGACCCAGTACTTC. It specifies CASSLQQAGGETQYF.

The chain couples TRBV23-1 to TRBJ1-5; D is undetermined. Being an ORF, TRBV23-1 has a function that is uncertain. V was shortened by 3 bases and J by 6 bases, with 9 bases between the two germline ends. The CDR3 contains 13 residues. The CDR3 here is CASSQYNIQPQHF. The CDR3 DNA reads TGCGCCAGCAGTCAGTACAACATTCAGCCCCAGCATTTT.

V usage is TRBV28 and J usage is TRBJ2-7; 14 positions agree with TRBD2. Germline V gene data show CDR1 as MDHEN and CDR2 as SYDVKM. The CDR3 loop spans 16 amino acids. The junction had 14 bases not matched to a gene; V was cut back by 11 bases and J by 5 bases. The CDR3 loop reads CAPGLAGVGRLDEQYF. CDR3 coding DNA: TGTGCCCCGGGACTAGCGGGAGTGGGGCGCTTGGACGAGCAGTACTTC.

This sequence joins TRBV15 and TRBJ1-1; D may be TRBD1 (6 bases). The germline gives CDR1 LNHNV, CDR2 YYDKDF (reference sequence). Trimming shortened V by 7 bases and J by 5 bases, and 17 bases separated the two germline ends. The CDR3 spans 14 residues. The CDR3 sequence: CATIKTGRGTEAFF. CDR3 nucleotide sequence: TGTGCCACCATTAAAACAGGGCGAGGAACTGAAGCTTTCTTT.

The chain links TRBV11-3 to TRBJ2-5; 7 bases are shared with TRBD2. There are 17 residues in the CDR3. V lost 1 base and J lost 5; bases outside the gene matches: 13. The germline V gene encodes CDR1 SGHNT and CDR2 YENEEA. CDR3 coding DNA: TGTGCCAGCAGCTTAGGCGGGAGATCGGCATTCAGCGAGACCCAGTACTTC. This translates into CASSLGGRSAFSETQYF.

V is TRBV5-6 and J is TRBJ2-3; 8 nucleotides agree with TRBD1. The CDR3 spans 16 residues. Unmatched junction bases numbered 7, after V lost 3 bases and J lost 1 base. Germline assignment: CDR1 SGHDT and CDR2 YYEEEE. Written as DNA, the CDR3 is TGTGCCAGCAGCTCAGACAGGGGCCCTCGCACAGATACGCAGTATTTT. This translates into CASSSDRGPRTDTQYF. Full variable domain (rest looked up from reference TRBV5-6 and TRBJ2-3): DAGVTQSPTHLIKTRGQQVTLRCSPKSGHDTVSWYQQALGQGPQFIFQYYEEEERQRGNFPDRFSGHQFPNYSSELNVNALLLGDSALYLCASSSDRGPRTDTQYFGPGTRLTVL.

This clone was picked up one time. CDR3 DNA: TGTGCCATTAGACAGTATAGCAATCAGCCCCAGCATTTT. The encoded protein is CAIRQYSNQPQHF. The V call is TRBV10-3, the J call TRBJ1-5; D might be TRBD1 (5 bases). V gave up 9 bases and J gave up 0 bases, with 9 bases separating them. This CDR3 has 13 residues. Germline values: CDR1 ENHRY, CDR2 SYGVKD.

The J gene is TRBJ2-3, the V gene TRBV11-2; 8 bases align to TRBD2. The germline CDR1 and CDR2 sequences are SGHAT and FQNNGV. CDR3 size: 16 residues. J gave up 2 bases and V 5 bases, and 9 bases lay outside the gene matches. CDR3 sequence: CASSPRGREATDTQYF. The CDR3 bases are TGTGCCAGCAGCCCCCGGGGGCGGGAGGCCACAGATACGCAGTATTTT.

This clone was seen more than once but under ten times. The chain employs TRBV30 and TRBJ1-6; no definite D call. Trimming left V 0 bases short and J 9 bases short, with 15 bases between. Germline V gene lookup returns CDR1 GTSNPN and CDR2 SVGIG (reference sequence). The CDR3 consists of 15 residues. CDR3 in amino acids: CAWSVLLAGFSPLHF. CDR3 DNA: TGTGCCTGGAGTGTACTTTTGGCAGGTTTTTCACCCCTCCACTTT.

The table lists this clone with a count of one. This chain joins TRBV15 and TRBJ2-1; D is possibly TRBD2 (7 bases). Germline CDR1 reads LNHNV; CDR2 reads YYDKDF (reference sequence). V gave up 3 bases and J gave up 7 bases, with 19 bases separating them. The CDR3 covers 16 residues. CDR3 amino acids: CATSSPGRGRGNEQFF. The CDR3 region has the DNA TGTGCCACCAGCAGCCCGGGTAGAGGGAGGGGGAATGAGCAGTTCTTC. The whole variable domain, remainder taken from reference TRBV15 and TRBJ2-1, is DAMVIQNPRYQVTQFGKPVTLSCSQTLNHNVMYWYQQKSSQAPKLLFHYYDKDFNNEADTPDNFQSRRPNTSFCFLDIRSPGLGDTAMYLCATSSPGRGRGNEQFFGPGTRLTVL.

Details on this clone: One junction end does not reproduce the germline sequence, and a read error may be involved. This sequence joins TRBV7-9 and TRBJ2-4; maybe TRBD1 (5 bases). This CDR3 has 17 amino acids. Germline assignment: CDR1 SEHNR and CDR2 FQNEAQ (reference sequence). CDR3 region: CASSPDFRVGPKYIQYF. DNA of the CDR3: TGTGCCAGCAGCCCAGATTTCAGGGTCGGACCCAAATACATTCAGTACTTC.

The chain has TRBV15 and TRBJ2-7; tentatively, D is TRBD1 (5 bases). Trimming shortened V by 0 bases and J by 5 bases, and 20 bases separated the two germline ends. This CDR3 contains 17 residues. CDR1 and CDR2 (germline): LNHNV, YYDKDF (reference sequence). For the CDR3, the DNA is TGTGCCACCAGCAGAGATCTAGGCGGCAGGGCGGTTGACGAGCAGTACTTC. It codes for CATSRDLGGRAVDEQYF.

V gene TRBV27 combines with J gene TRBJ2-1; D is perhaps TRBD2 (6 bases). Trimming removed 6 bases at V and 10 bases at J, with 19 bases between. In germline, CDR1 is MNHEY, CDR2 SMNVEV (reference sequence). There are 14 residues in the CDR3. CDR3 region: CASSHRDGGEEQFF. CDR3 DNA: TGTGCCAGCAGCCACCGGGACGGAGGGGAAGAGCAGTTCTTC.